Listed here are 21 T cell receptor beta chains from one sample, sequenced in a study of Ad26.COV2.S vaccination and SARS-CoV-2 variants. Using immunoSEQ multiplex PCR, the repertoire was profiled, and TCRdb retains in-frame clones only, with some absent. The sample yields 510,000 or so clones, around 85% seen once. The sample's treatment: around 19 received Ad26.COV2.S at low or high dose, single or two shots; about 5 received placebo; per-sample allocation not given. Sample collection was performed on day 63 after the first vaccine or placebo injection. The source material was peripheral blood, sampled in a trial of Ad26.COV2.S vaccine versus placebo. These receptors all come from a person aged 18-60 years who received the Ad26.COV2.S COVID-19 vaccine or a placebo.

The CDR3 here is CASSQEVFGFTGELFF. CDR3 sequence (DNA): TGTGCCAGCAGCCAAGAAGTCTTCGGGTTCACCGGGGAGCTGTTTTTT. The chain recombines TRBV4-2 with TRBJ2-2; D gene ambiguous. The V and J ends lost 0 bases and 4 bases respectively, with 12 bases between them. This CDR3 region has 16 residues. CDR1 and CDR2 (germline): LGHNA, YNFKEQ.

J is TRBJ2-1 and V is TRBV5-1; TRBD1 matches at 7 bases. CDR3 length: 13 residues. J gave up 8 bases and V 10 bases, and 12 bases lay outside the gene matches. Germline V lookup: CDR1 SGHRS, CDR2 YFSETQ. CDR3 amino acids: CASQRQGSYEQFF. Here the CDR3 DNA reads TGCGCCTCCCAGAGACAGGGATCCTATGAGCAGTTCTTC.

The chain has TRBV15 and TRBJ2-3, with D unresolved. Per germline, CDR1 LNHNV and CDR2 YYDKDF (reference sequence). The CDR3 loop spans 15 amino acids. V was shortened by 3 bases and J by 0 bases, with 10 bases between the two germline ends. CDR3 coding DNA: TGTGCCACCAGCAGTTTTACTTATAGCACAGATACGCAGTATTTT. This gives the protein CATSSFTYSTDTQYF.

This clone was counted once. The CDR3 loop is CAWSVGGLEKTYEQYF. CDR3 coding DNA: TGTGCCTGGAGTGTGGGGGGCCTGGAGAAAACCTACGAGCAGTACTTC. V usage is TRBV30 and J usage is TRBJ2-7; D could derive from TRBD1 or TRBD2 (6 bases each). V dropped 0 bases and J dropped 2 bases, with 17 bases sitting between them. CDR1 and CDR2 from the germline V gene are GTSNPN and SVGIG (reference sequence). The CDR3 extends over 16 amino acids.

Concerning this clone itself: This same CDR3 is encoded by further DNA sequences in the sample. CDR3 residues: CASSLDRGSYNEQFF. The CDR3 bases are TGTGCCAGCAGCTTAGACAGAGGCTCCTACAATGAGCAGTTCTTC. The V and J genes are TRBV7-2 and TRBJ2-1; D is unresolved. This CDR3 spans 15 amino acids. V lost 1 base and J lost 0, with 7 bases in between. Per the germline V gene, CDR1 is SGHTA and CDR2 is FQGNSA.

The J gene is TRBJ2-7, the V gene TRBV4-3; 8 bases match TRBD2. Germline CDR1 is LGHNA and CDR2 is YSLEER. CDR3 length: 15 amino acids. J gave up 3 bases and V 2 bases, and 6 bases lay outside the gene matches. The CDR3 reads CASSQQTGGDYEQYF. The CDR3 DNA sequence: TGCGCCAGCAGCCAACAAACGGGGGGGGACTACGAGCAGTACTTC.

This chain uses TRBV28 with TRBJ2-7; 8 bases line up with TRBD2. The CDR3 sequence is 18 residues long. V lost 3 bases, J lost 1 base, and 14 bases stayed unmatched. The germline gives CDR1 MDHEN, CDR2 SYDVKM. The CDR3 here is CASSLVSGGSRTSYEQYF. The CDR3 nucleotides read TGTGCCAGCAGTTTGGTTTCGGGGGGGTCACGAACTTCCTACGAGCAGTACTTC.

The chain joins TRBV2 to TRBJ2-7, with no clear D. In germline, CDR1 is SNHLY, CDR2 FYNNEI. The V and J ends lost 6 bases and 3 bases respectively, with 12 bases between them. The CDR3 runs 13 residues. DNA of the CDR3: TGTGCCAGCAGCGCAATGGGGTTCTACGAGCAGTACTTC. Its translation: CASSAMGFYEQYF.

The chain couples TRBV27 to TRBJ1-1, with D perhaps matching TRBD1 (5 bases). The CDR3 loop spans 14 amino acids. Trimming stripped 3 bases from V and 1 base from J, with 9 bases between. Germline-derived CDR1 and CDR2 are MNHEY and SMNVEV (reference sequence). The DNA for the CDR3 is TGTGCCAGCAGTTTTACAGGAACGAACACTGAAGCTTTCTTT. Encoded protein: CASSFTGTNTEAFF.

The chain combines TRBV30 with TRBJ1-5; D uncertain. The CDR3 spans 14 residues. V lost 2 bases and J lost 4, with 12 bases in between. Germline V gives CDR1 GTSNPN, CDR2 SVGIG (reference sequence). The CDR3, as DNA: TGTGCCTGGAGTCCTGCGGGTTTTAATCAGCCCCAGCATTTT. It translates to CAWSPAGFNQPQHF.

The rearrangement links TRBV5-1 to TRBJ2-1, with D unclear. Germline assignment: CDR1 SGHRS and CDR2 YFSETQ. This CDR3 region has 15 residues. V was clipped by 0 bases and J by 12 bases, with 19 bases between them. CDR3 bases: TGCGCCAGCAGCTTGGGTCCAATGCTAACTGGTGCGCAGTTCTTC. Its protein product is CASSLGPMLTGAQFF.

The J gene is TRBJ1-2, the V gene TRBV9; no definite D call. The germline V gene has CDR1 SGDLS and CDR2 YYNGEE. CDR3 length equals 13 residues. Trimming took 2 bases from V and 2 from J, leaving 7 bases between them. The CDR3 DNA is TGTGCCAGCAGCGTGCCAGGAAACTATGGCTACACCTTC. Translating it yields CASSVPGNYGYTF.

CDR3 in amino acids: CASSVVGQGVDEQFF. In DNA, the CDR3 is TGTGCCAGCAGCGTAGTGGGACAGGGTGTCGATGAGCAGTTCTTC. The V and J genes are TRBV9 and TRBJ2-1, with 9 bases lining up with TRBD1. The V gene end was trimmed by 0 bases and the J gene end by 8 bases; junction bases not matched to a gene: 6. The germline V gene encodes CDR1 SGDLS and CDR2 YYNGEE. This CDR3 comprises 15 residues.

This rearrangement joins TRBV28 to TRBJ2-6; tentatively, D is TRBD2 (5 bases). The CDR3 extends over 14 amino acids. CDR1 is MDHEN, CDR2 SYDVKM, per germline. V lost 8 bases, J lost 4 bases, and 12 bases lay in between. CDR3 sequence reads: CASRRGRGANVLTF. CDR3 DNA sequence: TGTGCCAGCCGTCGAGGGAGAGGGGCCAACGTCCTGACTTTC.

This chain connects TRBV27 to TRBJ2-1; TRBD2 matches 9 bases. Germline CDR1 reads MNHEY; CDR2 reads SMNVEV (reference sequence). V trimming: 6 bases; J trimming: 5 bases; junction bases outside the gene matches: 8. The CDR3 spans 15 residues. For the CDR3, the DNA is TGTGCCAGCAGCCCACGGACTAGCGTTCACAATGAGCAGTTCTTC. As protein: CASSPRTSVHNEQFF.

This chain uses TRBV10-3 with TRBJ2-1, with D tentatively TRBD1 (5 bases). Germline-derived CDR1 and CDR2 are ENHRY and SYGVKD. V lost 5 bases, J lost 4 bases, and 6 bases lay in between. CDR3 length equals 12 residues. Here the CDR3 reads CAISQGYNEQFF. The DNA of the CDR3 is TGTGCCATCAGTCAGGGTTACAATGAGCAGTTCTTC.

This CDR3 is CASSLGGYGRQETQYF. The CDR3, as DNA: TGCGCCAGCAGCTTGGGGGGGTATGGCAGGCAAGAGACCCAGTACTTC. The chain uses TRBV5-1 and TRBJ2-5; tentatively, D is TRBD1 or TRBD2 (5 bases each). This CDR3 is 16 amino acids long. Trimming took off 0 bases at V and 2 bases at J, with 14 bases between the two ends. Germline V lookup: CDR1 SGHRS, CDR2 YFSETQ.

The V and J genes are TRBV7-2 and TRBJ2-1, with a tentative D call TRBD2 (6 bases). V was cut by 1 base and J by 13 bases, with 11 bases left in between. The CDR3 length is 12 residues. CDR1 is SGHTA and CDR2 is FQGNSA in the germline V gene. CDR3 in DNA: TGTGCCAGCAGCTTAGGGCGGGACCATCAGTTCTTC. Residues: CASSLGRDHQFF.

The genes are TRBV2 and TRBJ2-7; D is perhaps TRBD2 (7 bases). The CDR3 has 13 residues. CDR1 is SNHLY and CDR2 is FYNNEI in the germline V gene. V was trimmed by 5 bases and J by 2 bases, leaving 10 bases between them. The CDR3 nucleotides read TGTGCCAGCAGTTGGGGGGGCGCCTACGAGCAGTACTTC. This sequence encodes CASSWGGAYEQYF.

J is TRBJ2-7 and V is TRBV6-5; 12 positions match TRBD2. The CDR3 loop spans 15 amino acids. CDR1 and CDR2 (germline): MNHEY, SVGAGI. The junction had 5 bases not matched to a gene; V was cut back by 6 bases and J by 2 bases. CDR3 in DNA: TGTGCCAGCAGGACGACTAGCGGGGGACCCTACGAGCAGTACTTC. Its protein product is CASRTTSGGPYEQYF.

The gene calls are TRBV7-9 and TRBJ2-1; 9 bases are shared with TRBD1. The CDR3 has 12 amino acids. V shed 11 bases, J shed 6 bases, and the junction held 5 bases outside the gene matches. Germline lookup yields CDR1 SEHNR and CDR2 FQNEAQ (reference sequence). CDR3 DNA: TGTGCCGTACAGGGGGCGAGCAATGAGCAGTTCTTC. This translates into CAVQGASNEQFF.